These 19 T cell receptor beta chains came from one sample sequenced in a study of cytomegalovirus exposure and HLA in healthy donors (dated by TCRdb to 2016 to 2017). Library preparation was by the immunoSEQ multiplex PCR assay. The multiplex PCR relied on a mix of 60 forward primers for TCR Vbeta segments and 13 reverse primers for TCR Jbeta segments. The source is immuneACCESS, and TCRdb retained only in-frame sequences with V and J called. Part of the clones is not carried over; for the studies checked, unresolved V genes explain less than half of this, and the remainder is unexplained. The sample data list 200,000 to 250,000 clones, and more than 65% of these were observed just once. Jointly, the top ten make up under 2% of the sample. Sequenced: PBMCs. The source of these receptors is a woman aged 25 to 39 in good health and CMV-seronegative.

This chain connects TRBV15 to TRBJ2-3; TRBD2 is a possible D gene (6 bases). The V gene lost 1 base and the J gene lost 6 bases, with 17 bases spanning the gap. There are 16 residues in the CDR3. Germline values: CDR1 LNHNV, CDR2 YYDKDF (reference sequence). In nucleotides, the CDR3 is TGTGCCACCAGCAGAGTCGCCGGGACTCTGTGGGATACGCAGTATTTT. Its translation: CATSRVAGTLWDTQYF.

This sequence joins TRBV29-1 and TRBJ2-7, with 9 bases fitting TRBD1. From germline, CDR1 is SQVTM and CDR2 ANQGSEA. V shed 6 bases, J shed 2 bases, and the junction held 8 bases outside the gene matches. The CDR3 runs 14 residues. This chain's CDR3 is CSVAGQGGPYEQYF. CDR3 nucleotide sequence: TGCAGCGTCGCGGGACAGGGTGGACCCTACGAGCAGTACTTC.

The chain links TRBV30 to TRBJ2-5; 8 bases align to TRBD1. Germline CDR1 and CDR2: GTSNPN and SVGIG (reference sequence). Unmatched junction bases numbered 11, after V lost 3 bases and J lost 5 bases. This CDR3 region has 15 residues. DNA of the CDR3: TGTGCCTGGAGAGATAAGACAGGGGCCGAGGAGACCCAGTACTTC. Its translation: CAWRDKTGAEETQYF.

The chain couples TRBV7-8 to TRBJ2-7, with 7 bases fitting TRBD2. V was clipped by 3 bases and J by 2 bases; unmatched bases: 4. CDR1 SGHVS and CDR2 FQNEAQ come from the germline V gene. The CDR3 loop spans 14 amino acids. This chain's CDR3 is CASSFQRGPYEQYF. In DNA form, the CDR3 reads TGTGCCAGCAGCTTCCAGCGGGGTCCCTACGAGCAGTACTTC.

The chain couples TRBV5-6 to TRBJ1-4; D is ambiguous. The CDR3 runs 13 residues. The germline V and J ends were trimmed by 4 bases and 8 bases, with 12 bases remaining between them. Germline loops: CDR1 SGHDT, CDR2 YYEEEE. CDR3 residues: CASSTTLAEKLFF. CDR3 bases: TGTGCCAGCAGCACCACTTTAGCGGAAAAACTGTTTTTT.

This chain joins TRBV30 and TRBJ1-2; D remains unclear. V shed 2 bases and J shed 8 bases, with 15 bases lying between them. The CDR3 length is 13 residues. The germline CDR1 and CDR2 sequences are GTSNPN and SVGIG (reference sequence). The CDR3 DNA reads TGTGCCTGGAGTTTAGAGAGGGTCGGCGGCTACACCTTC. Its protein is CAWSLERVGGYTF.

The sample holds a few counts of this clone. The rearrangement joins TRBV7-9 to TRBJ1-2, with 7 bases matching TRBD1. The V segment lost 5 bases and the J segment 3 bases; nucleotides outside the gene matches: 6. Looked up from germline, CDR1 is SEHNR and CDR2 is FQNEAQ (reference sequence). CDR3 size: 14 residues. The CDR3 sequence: CASSPSGTDYGYTF. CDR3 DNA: TGTGCCAGCAGCCCGAGTGGGACAGACTATGGCTACACCTTC.

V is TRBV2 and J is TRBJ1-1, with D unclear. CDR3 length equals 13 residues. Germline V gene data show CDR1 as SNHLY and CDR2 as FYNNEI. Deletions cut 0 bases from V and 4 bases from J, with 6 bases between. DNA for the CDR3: TGTGCCAGCAGTGAAGCGCTGGCCACTGAAGCTTTCTTT. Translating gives CASSEALATEAFF.

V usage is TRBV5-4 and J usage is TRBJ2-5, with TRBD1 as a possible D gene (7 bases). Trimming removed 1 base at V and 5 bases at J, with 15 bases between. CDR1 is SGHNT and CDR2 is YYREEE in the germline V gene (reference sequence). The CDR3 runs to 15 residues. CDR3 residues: CASSLLGGGVETQYF. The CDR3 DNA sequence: TGTGCCAGCAGCTTGTTAGGGGGCGGGGTGGAGACCCAGTACTTC.

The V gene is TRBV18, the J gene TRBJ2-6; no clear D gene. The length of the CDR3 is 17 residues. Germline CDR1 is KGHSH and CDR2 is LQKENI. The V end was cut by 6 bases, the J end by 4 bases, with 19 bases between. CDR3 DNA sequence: TGTGCCAGCTCTACCGTGAACGCCCCAGAAGGGGCCAACGTCCTGACTTTC. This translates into CASSTVNAPEGANVLTF. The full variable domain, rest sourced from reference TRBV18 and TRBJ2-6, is NAGVMQNPRHLVRRRGQEARLRCSPMKGHSHVYWYRQLPEEGLKFMVYLQKENIIDESGMPKERFSAEFPKEGPSILRIQQVVRGDSAAYFCASSTVNAPEGANVLTFGAGSRLTVL.

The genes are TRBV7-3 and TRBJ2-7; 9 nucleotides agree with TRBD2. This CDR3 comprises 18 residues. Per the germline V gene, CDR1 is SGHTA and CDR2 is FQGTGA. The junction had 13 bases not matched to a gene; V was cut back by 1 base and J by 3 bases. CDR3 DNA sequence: TGTGCCAGCAGCTTAAATGGGGCGGGGGGGGCCCGTGGCTACGAGCAGTACTTC. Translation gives CASSLNGAGGARGYEQYF.

The DNA for the CDR3 is TGTGCCAGCAGCCCAGGTCAGGGGGCCGTTACCCATGAAGCTTTCTTT. Protein sequence: CASSPGQGAVTHEAFF. The chain uses TRBV7-3 and TRBJ1-1, with 8 bases identical to TRBD1. The CDR3 consists of 16 residues. Per the germline V gene, CDR1 is SGHTA and CDR2 is FQGTGA. V gave up 5 bases and J gave up 7 bases; unmatched junction bases: 15. The entire variable domain, with the rest obtained from reference TRBV7-3 and TRBJ1-1, is as follows: GAGVSQTPSNKVTEKGKYVELRCDPISGHTALYWYRQSLGQGPEFLIYFQGTGAADDSGLPNDRFFAVRPEGSVSTLKIQRTERGDSAVYLCASSPGQGAVTHEAFFGQGTRLTVV.

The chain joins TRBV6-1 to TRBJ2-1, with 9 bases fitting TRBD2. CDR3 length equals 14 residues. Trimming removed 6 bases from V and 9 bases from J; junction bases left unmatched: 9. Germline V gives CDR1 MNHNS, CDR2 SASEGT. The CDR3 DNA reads TGTGCCAGCAGCGGCGCGGGAGGGGCGGGTGAGCAGTTCTTC. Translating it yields CASSGAGGAGEQFF.

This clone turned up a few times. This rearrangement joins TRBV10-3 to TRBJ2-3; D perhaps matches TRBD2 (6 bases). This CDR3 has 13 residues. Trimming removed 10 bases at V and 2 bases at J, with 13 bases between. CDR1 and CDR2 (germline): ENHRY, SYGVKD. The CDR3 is CATSRGLTDTQYF. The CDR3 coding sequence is TGTGCCACATCACGGGGACTCACAGATACGCAGTATTTT.

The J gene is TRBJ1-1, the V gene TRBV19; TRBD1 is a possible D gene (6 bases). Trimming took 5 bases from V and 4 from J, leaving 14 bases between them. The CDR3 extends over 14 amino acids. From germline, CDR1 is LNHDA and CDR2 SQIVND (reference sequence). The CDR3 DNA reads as TGTGCCAGTAGTCCTAGGGGGACGGGCACTGAAGCTTTCTTT. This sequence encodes CASSPRGTGTEAFF. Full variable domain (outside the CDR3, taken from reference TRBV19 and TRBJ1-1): DGGITQSPKYLFRKEGQNVTLSCEQNLNHDAMYWYRQDPGQGLRLIYYSQIVNDFQKGDIAEGYSVSREKKESFPLTVTSAQKNPTAFYLCASSPRGTGTEAFFGQGTRLTVV.

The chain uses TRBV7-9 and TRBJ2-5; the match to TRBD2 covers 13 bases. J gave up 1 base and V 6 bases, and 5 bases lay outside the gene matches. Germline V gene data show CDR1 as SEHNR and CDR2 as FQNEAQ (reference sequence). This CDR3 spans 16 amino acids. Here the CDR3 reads CASSLGLAGFQETQYF. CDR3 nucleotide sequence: TGTGCCAGCAGTCTGGGACTAGCGGGGTTCCAAGAGACCCAGTACTTC.

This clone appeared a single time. CDR3 amino acids: CASSLEVAGVDEQYF. CDR3 sequence (DNA): TGCGCCAGCAGCTTGGAGGTAGCGGGAGTTGACGAGCAGTACTTC. J is TRBJ2-7 and V is TRBV5-1; 9 nucleotides match TRBD2. Looked up from germline, CDR1 is SGHRS and CDR2 is YFSETQ. This CDR3 spans 15 amino acids. V shed 0 bases, J shed 5 bases, and the junction held 6 bases outside the gene matches.

In DNA form, the CDR3 reads TGTGCCAGCAGCTCCCGACACTCAGAGCCCCAGCATTTT. Its protein is CASSSRHSEPQHF. J is TRBJ1-5 and V is TRBV13; D ambiguous. CDR3 size: 13 residues. CDR1 and CDR2 from the germline V gene are PRHDT and FYEKMQ (reference sequence). The V end lost 4 bases, the J end lost 8 bases, and 12 bases lay between the germline ends.

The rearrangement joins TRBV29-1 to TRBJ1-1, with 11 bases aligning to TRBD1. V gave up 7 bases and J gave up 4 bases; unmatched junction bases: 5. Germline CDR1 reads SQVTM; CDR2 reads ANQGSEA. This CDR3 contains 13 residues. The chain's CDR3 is CSARTGGITEAFF. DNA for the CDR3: TGCAGCGCACGGACAGGGGGCATCACTGAAGCTTTCTTT.